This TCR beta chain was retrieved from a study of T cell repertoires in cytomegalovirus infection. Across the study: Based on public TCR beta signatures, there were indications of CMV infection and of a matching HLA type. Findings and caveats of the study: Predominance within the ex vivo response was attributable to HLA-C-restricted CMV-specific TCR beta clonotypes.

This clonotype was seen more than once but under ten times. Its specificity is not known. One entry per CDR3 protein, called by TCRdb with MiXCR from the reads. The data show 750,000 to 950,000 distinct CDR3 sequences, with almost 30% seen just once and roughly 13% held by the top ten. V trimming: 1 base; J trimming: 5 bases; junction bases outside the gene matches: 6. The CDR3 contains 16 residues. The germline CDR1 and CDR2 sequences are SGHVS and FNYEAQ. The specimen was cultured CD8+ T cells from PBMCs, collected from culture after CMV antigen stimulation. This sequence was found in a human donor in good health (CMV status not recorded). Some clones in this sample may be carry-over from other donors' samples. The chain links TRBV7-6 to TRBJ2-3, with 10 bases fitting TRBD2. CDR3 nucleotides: TGTGCCAGCAGCTTAGGAGCGGGGGGGCTTGGAGATACGCAGTATTTT. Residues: CASSLGAGGLGDTQYF.